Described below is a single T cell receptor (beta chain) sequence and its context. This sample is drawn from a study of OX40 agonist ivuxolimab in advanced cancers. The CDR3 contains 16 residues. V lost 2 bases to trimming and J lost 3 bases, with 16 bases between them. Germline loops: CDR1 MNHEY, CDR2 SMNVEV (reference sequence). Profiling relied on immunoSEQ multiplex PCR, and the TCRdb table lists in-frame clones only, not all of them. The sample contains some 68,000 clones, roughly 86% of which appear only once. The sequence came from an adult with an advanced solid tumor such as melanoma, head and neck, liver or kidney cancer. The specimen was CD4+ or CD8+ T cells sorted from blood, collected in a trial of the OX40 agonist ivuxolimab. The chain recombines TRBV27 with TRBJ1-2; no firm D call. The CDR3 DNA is TGTGCCAGCAGTTTAGGGCCAATAGGCAGAGACTATGGCTACACCTTC. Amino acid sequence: CASSLGPIGRDYGYTF.